The text below deals with one T cell receptor beta chain. This specimen comes from a study of blood T cell repertoires in COVID-19. Study overall: Samples came from the United States, Italy and Spain, spanning acute and convalescent COVID-19.

This table comes from immunoSEQ multiplex PCR, and its TCRdb copy is limited to in-frame clones, with some not included. The table has 280,000 or so clones, around 86% seen once; the top ten hold roughly 15%. Germline CDR1 is SGHRS and CDR2 is YFSETQ. The CDR3 loop spans 14 amino acids. With 0 bases removed from V and 7 bases from J, the gap between germline ends came to 13 bases. Sequencing was carried out using peripheral blood. The chain uses TRBV5-1 and TRBJ2-5, with a tentative D call TRBD2 (6 bases). This clonotype was obtained from a human donor in a cohort sampled during active COVID-19. The CDR3 coding sequence is TGCGCCAGCAGCTTGGCCGGGGAGGATACGACCCAGTACTTC. As protein: CASSLAGEDTTQYF.